The clone carrying this T cell receptor (beta chain) was recorded at least ten times. Antigen specificity is unknown. The germline gives CDR1 KGHSH, CDR2 LQKENI. The CDR3 spans 14 residues. V shed 3 bases and J shed 8 bases, with 14 bases lying between them. The investigators amplified TCR beta CDR3 regions from RNA transcripts. The HTBI primer set served for first-round RT-PCR of the TCR CDR3. TCRdb fed the multiplex PCR reads into MiXCR, producing one record per CDR3 protein. The data hold 300,000 or so distinct CDR3 sequences, with around 16% observed a single time. Newly diagnosed hyperthyroidism, duration under 2 months, in patients aged 18 to 65. These data are taken from a study of T cells in Graves' hyperthyroidism and ophthalmopathy. General study findings and limits: Ophthalmopathy onset followed model prediction by a median around 6.6 months.

The gene calls are TRBV18 and TRBJ2-1; no clear D. This receptor was identified in a man aged 25-45 years with Graves' hyperthyroidism. Sequencing was done on a sample of blood. This CDR3 reads CASSPWATTDEQFF. The CDR3, as DNA: TGTGCCAGCTCACCGTGGGCCACGACGGATGAGCAGTTCTTC.